In its sample, the clone carrying this T cell receptor beta chain was seen a few times. Using RNA transcripts as the source, TCR beta CDR3 regions were amplified. In the first-round RT-PCR of the TCR CDR3, the HTBI primer set was used. TCRdb passed the multiplex PCR reads through MiXCR, listing each CDR3 protein once. This sample carries 500,000 to 650,000 distinct CDR3 sequences, around 13% of them seen once, and the ten largest clones take approximately 15%. The CDR3 extends over 15 amino acids. Germline lookup yields CDR1 SEHNR and CDR2 FQNEAQ (reference sequence). Between the trimmed V and J ends, which lost 0 bases and 1 base, there was a span of 9 bases. Graves' hyperthyroidism is called stable when ophthalmopathy does not progress within 18 months. Investigators excluded patients with uncontrolled infection, other autoimmune disease, pregnancy or lactation. The data were taken from a study of T cells in Graves' hyperthyroidism and ophthalmopathy.

The sequence was obtained from a woman aged 40 to 50 with Graves' hyperthyroidism. The V call is TRBV7-9, the J call TRBJ2-5; possible D gene TRBD2, 5 bases. Sequencing was done on a sample of blood. CDR3 sequence reads: CASSLALGLQETQYF. The CDR3 DNA is TGTGCCAGCAGCTTAGCACTAGGACTCCAAGAGACCCAGTACTTC. Together with reference TRBV7-9 and TRBJ2-5, the CDR3 gives the full variable domain: DTGVSQNPRHKITKRGQNVTFRCDPISEHNRLYWYRQTLGQGPEFLTYFQNEAQLEKSRLLSDRFSAERPKGSFSTLEIQRTEQGDSAMYLCASSLALGLQETQYFGPGTRLLVL.